This T cell receptor (beta chain) was recovered during a study of blood T cells in healthy people across ages. Only a few counts were recorded for this clonotype. Isolating PBMCs gave at least 6 million of these cells per sample. Through a sample-barcoded 5' primer and a J-beta primer mix, a second PCR was run for roughly 6 to 12 cycles. TCRdb redid the calling of the 5' RACE reads with MiXCR, one entry per CDR3 protein. The repertoire consists of about 750,000 distinct CDR3 sequences, with 53% occurring once and the leading ten covering approximately 41%. The germline CDR1 and CDR2 sequences are SGHAT and FQDESV (reference sequence). The CDR3 consists of 15 residues.

The chain combines TRBV11-1 with TRBJ2-7; D may correspond to TRBD1 or TRBD2 (5 bases each). Matching the DNA end better, TRBJ2-5 makes the J call doubtful. The receptor was isolated from a man older than 75 in good health. Sequenced: blood. As DNA, the CDR3 is TGTGCCAGCAGCTTGGGACGGCCGCCCGCAGGGACCCAGTACTTC. It codes for CASSLGRPPAGTQYF.